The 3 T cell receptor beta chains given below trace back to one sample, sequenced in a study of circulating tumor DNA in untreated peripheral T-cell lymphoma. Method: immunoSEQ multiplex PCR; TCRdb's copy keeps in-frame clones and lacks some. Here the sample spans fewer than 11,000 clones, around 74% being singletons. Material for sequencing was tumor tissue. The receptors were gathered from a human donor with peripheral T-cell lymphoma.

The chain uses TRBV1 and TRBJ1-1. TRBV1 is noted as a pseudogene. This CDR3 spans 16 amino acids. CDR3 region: CASSQEGRAGNTEAFF. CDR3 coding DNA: TGCGCCAGCAGCCAAGAGGGTAGGGCAGGGAACACTGAAGCTTTCTTT.

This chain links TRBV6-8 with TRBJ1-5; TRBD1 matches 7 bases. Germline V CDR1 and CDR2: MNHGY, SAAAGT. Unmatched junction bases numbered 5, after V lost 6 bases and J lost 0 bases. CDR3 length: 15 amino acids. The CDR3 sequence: CASRRDRSSNQPQHF. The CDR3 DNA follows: TGTGCCAGCAGGAGGGACAGATCTAGCAATCAGCCCCAGCATTTT.

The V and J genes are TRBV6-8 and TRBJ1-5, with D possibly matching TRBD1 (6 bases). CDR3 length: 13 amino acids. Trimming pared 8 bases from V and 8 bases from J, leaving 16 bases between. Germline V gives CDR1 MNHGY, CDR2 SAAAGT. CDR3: CASGRTAREPQHF. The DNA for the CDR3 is TGTGCCAGCGGACGGACAGCCCGAGAGCCCCAGCATTTT.